Below, 14 T cell receptor beta chains from the same sample are listed, as sequenced in a study of blood T cell repertoires in COVID-19. Libraries were prepared by immunoSEQ multiplex PCR; TCRdb keeps only in-frame clonotypes and omits some of them. Seen here are approximately 330,000 clones, around 90% observed once, and the top ten hold roughly 9.9%. The sequenced material came from peripheral blood. The receptors come from a man aged 25-45 years with COVID-19, enrolled during active disease.

The chain has TRBV5-1 and TRBJ1-2; D call uncertain. Trimming pared 4 bases from V and 8 bases from J, leaving 18 bases between. Germline values: CDR1 SGHRS, CDR2 YFSETQ. There are 14 residues in the CDR3. The DNA of the CDR3 is TGCGCCAGCAGCCCGGAGCAGGACTATGGGGGCTACACCTTC. This gives the protein CASSPEQDYGGYTF.

The genes are TRBV7-8 and TRBJ2-3, with 7 nucleotides matching TRBD2. This CDR3 spans 16 amino acids. Germline V gives CDR1 SGHVS, CDR2 FQNEAQ. V lost 6 bases, J lost 0 bases, and 9 bases stayed unmatched. CDR3 region: CASRPLRLASTDTQYF. CDR3 DNA: TGTGCCAGCAGACCCTTAAGACTAGCCAGCACAGATACGCAGTATTTT.

This clone was seen a single time. At the DNA level, this CDR3 is encoded by other sequences in the same sample as well. The chain employs TRBV7-3 and TRBJ1-1; a weak D match, TRBD1 (6 bases). V dropped 3 bases and J dropped 1 base, with 6 bases sitting between them. The CDR3 contains 13 residues. CDR1 and CDR2 from the germline V gene are SGHTA and FQGTGA. CDR3 protein: CASSLDRNTEAFF. CDR3 coding DNA: TGTGCCAGCAGCTTGGACAGGAACACTGAAGCTTTCTTT.

The J gene is TRBJ1-4, the V gene TRBV5-6; 9 bases align to TRBD1. This CDR3 comprises 16 residues. Germline CDR1 and CDR2: SGHDT and YYEEEE. The ends lost 2 bases at V and 0 bases at J; junction bases unmatched: 2. The CDR3 loop reads CASSFGTGSTNEKLFF. The CDR3 nucleotides are TGTGCCAGCAGCTTCGGGACAGGGTCAACTAATGAAAAACTGTTTTTT.

This chain connects TRBV7-2 to TRBJ1-5; D gene ambiguous. Trimming stripped 1 base from V and 0 bases from J, with 4 bases between. CDR1 and CDR2 (germline): SGHTA, FQGNSA. The CDR3 length is 14 residues. CDR3 DNA sequence: TGTGCCAGCAGCTTAGTCCATAGCAATCAGCCCCAGCATTTT. The encoded protein is CASSLVHSNQPQHF.

The genes are TRBV5-6 and TRBJ2-1; D unresolved. This CDR3 is 16 amino acids long. Germline V CDR1 and CDR2: SGHDT, YYEEEE. V lost 4 bases and J 8 bases, leaving 22 bases between the germline ends. CDR3 loop: CASSEVGAWIGDEQFF. CDR3 nucleotides: TGTGCCAGCAGCGAAGTAGGAGCCTGGATAGGCGATGAGCAGTTCTTC.

This chain links TRBV28 with TRBJ1-3; 9 positions agree with TRBD1. The germline V gene has CDR1 MDHEN and CDR2 SYDVKM. The V segment lost 6 bases and the J segment 5 bases; nucleotides outside the gene matches: 14. The CDR3 runs 17 residues. CDR3 region: CASSSLTGTGFRNTIYF. The DNA of the CDR3 is TGTGCCAGCAGCTCTTTAACCGGGACAGGGTTTAGAAACACCATATATTTT.

V and J are TRBV9 and TRBJ2-5; D is uncertain. Trimming took off 0 bases at V and 2 bases at J, with 11 bases between the two ends. Germline CDR1 is SGDLS and CDR2 is YYNGEE. CDR3 length equals 15 residues. CDR3 in DNA: TGTGCCAGCAGCGTAGACAGCTCAACACAAGAGACCCAGTACTTC. Translating gives CASSVDSSTQETQYF.

Note on this clone: Additional DNA sequences in this sample encode the identical CDR3. The chain uses TRBV19 and TRBJ2-7; 7 positions match TRBD1. Germline V gene sequence: CDR1 LNHDA, CDR2 SQIVND (reference sequence). Trimming at V came to 1 base and at J to 0 bases, leaving 3 bases not matched to a gene. There are 15 residues in the CDR3. The CDR3: CASSIVGTASYEQYF. In DNA, the CDR3 is TGTGCCAGTAGTATAGTTGGGACAGCCTCCTACGAGCAGTACTTC.

The V gene is TRBV5-1, the J gene TRBJ1-1, with D maybe TRBD1 (6 bases). The CDR3 consists of 13 residues. The germline gives CDR1 SGHRS, CDR2 YFSETQ. Trimming removed 6 bases at V and 0 bases at J, with 9 bases between. CDR3 sequence: CASKWDMNTEAFF. The DNA of the CDR3 is TGCGCCAGCAAATGGGACATGAACACTGAAGCTTTCTTT.

This chain uses TRBV14 with TRBJ1-3, with no clear D. The CDR3 consists of 18 residues. V was clipped by 4 bases and J by 1 base, with 20 bases between them. Germline V lookup: CDR1 SGHDN, CDR2 FVKESK. CDR3 DNA: TGTGCCAGCAGCCCCCTCAGTCGGGGAACACTTTCTGGAAACACCATATATTTT. It codes for CASSPLSRGTLSGNTIYF.

V and J are TRBV7-2 and TRBJ2-1, with TRBD2 as a possible D gene (6 bases). The CDR3 runs to 16 residues. CDR1 and CDR2 from the germline V gene are SGHTA and FQGNSA. V was trimmed by 1 base and J by 7 bases, leaving 17 bases between them. This CDR3 is CASSLGDGGVWNEQFF. CDR3 nucleotides: TGTGCCAGCAGCTTAGGCGACGGGGGTGTCTGGAATGAGCAGTTCTTC.

A note on this clone: Its ends do not fully match the called genes, so a read error is possible. J is TRBJ2-7 and V is TRBV4-1; the D gene is possibly TRBD1 (5 bases). CDR3 length: 12 amino acids. CDR1 is MGHRA, CDR2 YSYEKL, per germline. The CDR3 sequence is CASSQDIGHLLF. Written as DNA, the CDR3 is TGCGCCAGCAGCCAAGATATCGGACACCTACTCTTC.

The chain links TRBV2 to TRBJ1-3; 7 bases map to TRBD1. CDR3 length: 15 amino acids. V shed 6 bases, J shed 2 bases, and the junction held 7 bases outside the gene matches. Germline CDR1 is SNHLY and CDR2 is FYNNEI. The CDR3 loop is CASSLEGGAGNTIYF. The CDR3 DNA sequence: TGTGCCAGCAGCCTAGAAGGGGGCGCTGGAAACACCATATATTTT.